This T cell receptor beta chain was recovered during a study of blood T cell repertoires in COVID-19. Overall study: PBMCs, B-cell-depleted T cells, or T cells provided the cDNA or gDNA that made up the material.

As originally analysed: Amplification from reference gene primers served as the basis for estimated nucleated cell counts. Assay used: immunoSEQ multiplex PCR; TCRdb lists only in-frame clones, some missing. The DNA gave D and trimming, while V, J and clone size come from that table. In the table there are 200,000 to 300,000 clones, around nine tenths of which are singletons. The sequence was obtained from a woman aged 55-70 years with COVID-19, enrolled during active disease. Sequenced input: peripheral blood.

CDR3 sequence (DNA): TGTGCCAGCAGCTTCACAGGGGGCGCGTTGGGCACTGAAGCTTTCTTT. Translated: CASSFTGGALGTEAFF. J is TRBJ1-1 and V is TRBV5-5; 9 positions match TRBD1. Trimming at V came to 2 bases and at J to 4 bases, leaving 9 bases not matched to a gene. CDR3 size: 16 residues. The germline V gene has CDR1 SGHKS and CDR2 YYEKEE (reference sequence).